Each of the 31 T cell receptor beta chains below was sequenced from the same sample in a study of T cell repertoires in ileal Crohn's disease. Libraries were prepared by immunoSEQ multiplex PCR; TCRdb keeps only in-frame clonotypes and omits some of them. This sample has about 13,000 clones; approximately 81% occur once, and the top ten carry approximately 17%. This sample's time point: neoterminal ileum biopsy at postoperative endoscopy, about 6 months after surgery. Material: ileal tissue. These receptors were taken from an adult with Crohn's disease.

This chain uses TRBV6-5 with TRBJ1-1; possible D gene TRBD1, 6 bases. V dropped 5 bases and J dropped 1 base, with 14 bases sitting between them. The CDR3 loop spans 15 amino acids. Germline lookup yields CDR1 MNHEY and CDR2 SVGAGI. CDR3 in amino acids: CASSGPGHPNTEAFF. In nucleotides, the CDR3 is TGTGCCAGCAGTGGCCCGGGACACCCGAACACTGAAGCTTTCTTT.

This clone showed up just once. The genes are TRBV6-6 and TRBJ1-1; possibly TRBD1 for D (6 bases). With 2 bases removed from V and 4 bases from J, the gap between germline ends came to 11 bases. The CDR3 runs 14 residues. The germline gives CDR1 MNHNY, CDR2 SVGAGI (reference sequence). The CDR3 reads CASSYGGSSTEAFF. Written as DNA, the CDR3 is TGTGCCAGCAGTTACGGGGGCTCGAGCACTGAAGCTTTCTTT.

The CDR3 loop reads CASSARVGLETQYF. CDR3 sequence (DNA): TGTGCCAGCAGTGCCAGAGTGGGGCTGGAGACCCAGTACTTC. This chain links TRBV25-1 with TRBJ2-5, with D perhaps TRBD1 (5 bases). The CDR3 consists of 14 residues. The germline V gene encodes CDR1 MGHDK and CDR2 SYGVNS. Trimming removed 4 bases at V and 5 bases at J, with 14 bases between.

In this sample, this clone turned up a few times. J is TRBJ2-1 and V is TRBV7-2; TRBD2 matches 9 bases. The CDR3 runs 15 residues. Germline V CDR1 and CDR2: SGHTA, FQGNSA. V lost 0 bases, J lost 6 bases, and 3 bases stayed unmatched. The CDR3, as DNA: TGTGCCAGCAGCTTAGCGCGGGGGGGCCTCAATGAGCAGTTCTTC. Amino acids: CASSLARGGLNEQFF.

A single count supports this clone. This sequence joins TRBV28 and TRBJ1-1; 7 bases match TRBD1. V dropped 5 bases and J dropped 2; count of bases not matched to a gene: 8. The CDR3 has 15 amino acids. The germline V gene encodes CDR1 MDHEN and CDR2 SYDVKM. As DNA, the CDR3 is TGTGCCAGCAGTCCCCATAGACAGGGAAACACTGAAGCTTTCTTT. Encoded protein: CASSPHRQGNTEAFF. Together with reference TRBV28 and TRBJ1-1, the CDR3 gives the full variable domain: DVKVTQSSRYLVKRTGEKVFLECVQDMDHENMFWYRQDPGLGLRLIYFSYDVKMKEKGDIPEGYSVSREKKERFSLILESASTNQTSMYLCASSPHRQGNTEAFFGQGTRLTVV.

The chain links TRBV19 to TRBJ1-6, with a possible D match to TRBD1 (6 bases). The CDR3 has 15 residues. Germline lookup yields CDR1 LNHDA and CDR2 SQIVND (reference sequence). Deletions cut 1 base from V and 4 bases from J, with 8 bases between. CDR3 DNA: TGTGCCAGTAGTATAGGAAGGGGGTATAATTCACCCCTCCACTTT. It translates to CASSIGRGYNSPLHF.

The rearrangement uses TRBV30 and TRBJ2-7; 7 bases are a match to TRBD1. The CDR3 runs to 13 residues. Germline V CDR1 and CDR2: GTSNPN, SVGIG (reference sequence). The CDR3 sequence: CACTRDSIYEQYF. The CDR3 DNA follows: TGTGCATGTACAAGGGACAGTATCTACGAGCAGTACTTC.

The J gene is TRBJ2-5, the V gene TRBV30; possibly TRBD1 for D (6 bases). The germline V gene encodes CDR1 GTSNPN and CDR2 SVGIG (reference sequence). This CDR3 has 10 amino acids. Trimming removed 5 bases from V and 5 bases from J, with 6 bases in between. The DNA of the CDR3 is TGTGCCTGGGGACAGGAGACCCAGTACTTC. It specifies CAWGQETQYF.

This sequence joins TRBV15 and TRBJ1-2; 7 positions match TRBD1. Germline-derived CDR1 and CDR2 are LNHNV and YYDKDF (reference sequence). This CDR3 has 13 residues. V lost 5 bases and J lost 8; bases outside the gene matches: 8. The CDR3 reads CATSPDRVQGYTF. The CDR3 bases are TGTGCCACCAGCCCAGACAGGGTCCAAGGCTACACCTTC.

The chain recombines TRBV9 with TRBJ2-1; D may be TRBD2 (5 bases). Trimming cost V 1 base and J 9 bases, with 14 bases left between them. This CDR3 has 14 amino acids. Germline V lookup: CDR1 SGDLS, CDR2 YYNGEE. The DNA of the CDR3 is TGTGCCAGCAGCGTATCCCGCCTAGCTATTGAGCAGTTCTTC. Translated, it gives CASSVSRLAIEQFF.

This clone occurred a few times. The J gene is TRBJ2-1, the V gene TRBV10-2; TRBD2 matches at 10 bases. CDR3 size: 14 residues. Losses at the gene ends were 4 bases for V and 9 bases for J; bases not matched to a gene: 6. The germline V gene has CDR1 WSHSY and CDR2 SAAADI. CDR3 residues: CASSGAGGPFEQFF. The CDR3 bases are TGCGCCAGCAGTGGAGCGGGAGGGCCTTTTGAGCAGTTCTTC.

This clone showed up just a few times. The chain joins TRBV28 to TRBJ1-2; 7 bases are a match to TRBD1. Germline V gene sequence: CDR1 MDHEN, CDR2 SYDVKM. J gave up 3 bases and V 5 bases, and 21 bases lay outside the gene matches. The CDR3 has 19 residues. Here the CDR3 reads CASSLRVYRTGWGYYGYTF. CDR3 DNA sequence: TGTGCCAGCAGTCTCAGGGTGTACCGGACAGGATGGGGCTACTATGGCTACACCTTC.

This clone turned up a few times. This chain connects TRBV11-2 to TRBJ1-4; 8 bases are shared with TRBD1. The CDR3 has 17 residues. The V and J ends lost 5 bases and 4 bases, in that order; junction bases with no gene match: 12. CDR1 and CDR2 from the germline V gene are SGHAT and FQNNGV. CDR3 bases: TGTGCCAGCAGCCGCGACCAGGGGGCGGCGGGTAATGAAAAACTGTTTTTT. Protein sequence: CASSRDQGAAGNEKLFF.

The count of this clone is one. The V and J genes are TRBV10-2 and TRBJ2-2; a weak D match, TRBD2 (6 bases). V shed 7 bases and J shed 5 bases, with 20 bases lying between them. CDR1 and CDR2 (germline): WSHSY, SAAADI. This CDR3 is built from 16 residues. The DNA of the CDR3 is TGCGCCAGCACCGCCAGCAGTAGCGGTAGGACCGGGGAGCTGTTTTTT. Amino acids: CASTASSSGRTGELFF.

This clone showed up just once. The chain recombines TRBV29-1 with TRBJ1-4; 10 nucleotides agree with TRBD1. V dropped 4 bases and J dropped 7; count of bases not matched to a gene: 3. There are 13 residues in the CDR3. Per germline, CDR1 SQVTM and CDR2 ANQGSEA. The DNA of the CDR3 is TGCAGCGTTGTCAGGGACAGGGGTGAAAAACTGTTTTTT. Its translation: CSVVRDRGEKLFF. Combining the CDR3 with reference TRBV29-1 and TRBJ1-4 gives the whole variable domain SAVISQKPSRDICQRGTSLTIQCQVDSQVTMMFWYRQQPGQSLTLIATANQGSEATYESGFVIDKFPISRPNLTFSTLTVSNMSPEDSSIYLCSVVRDRGEKLFFGSGTQLSVL.

Only one count was recorded for this clone. The chain uses TRBV5-1 and TRBJ2-1, with TRBD2 as a possible D gene (5 bases). CDR1 and CDR2 from the germline V gene are SGHRS and YFSETQ. The CDR3 contains 15 residues. Trimming cost V 7 bases and J 1 base, with 15 bases left between them. CDR3 sequence reads: CASFRDTGSYNEQFF. For the CDR3, the DNA is TGCGCCAGCTTCCGGGATACCGGATCCTACAATGAGCAGTTCTTC. The variable domain in full, completed from reference TRBV5-1 and TRBJ2-1, reads KAGVTQTPRYLIKTRGQQVTLSCSPISGHRSVSWYQQTPGQGLQFLFEYFSETQRNKGNFPGRFSGRQFSNSRSEMNVSTLELGDSALYLCASFRDTGSYNEQFFGPGTRLTVL.

V gene TRBV18 combines with J gene TRBJ1-3, with D unclear. CDR3 size: 15 residues. The germline V gene has CDR1 KGHSH and CDR2 LQKENI. V gave up 0 bases and J gave up 0 bases, with 6 bases separating them. The CDR3 DNA reads as TGTGCCAGCTCACCACCCTCGAGCTCTGGAAACACCATATATTTT. This codes for CASSPPSSSGNTIYF.

This chain uses TRBV4-1 with TRBJ1-5; the D gene is possibly TRBD1 (5 bases). CDR3 size: 14 residues. V gave up 2 bases and J gave up 5 bases, with 10 bases separating them. Germline V CDR1 and CDR2: MGHRA, YSYEKL. CDR3 amino acids: CASSQLSTDQPQHF. CDR3 DNA: TGCGCCAGCAGCCAACTTTCGACAGATCAGCCCCAGCATTTT.

The chain joins TRBV5-1 to TRBJ1-1; 10 bases line up with TRBD1. The length of the CDR3 is 14 residues. Germline assignment: CDR1 SGHRS and CDR2 YFSETQ. V shed 2 bases, J shed 5 bases, and the junction held 3 bases outside the gene matches. CDR3 in DNA: TGCGCCAGCAGCTTAGGGACAGGGGAGACTGAAGCTTTCTTT. Its translation: CASSLGTGETEAFF.

This chain joins TRBV6-1 and TRBJ2-7; 8 bases align to TRBD2. Germline assignment: CDR1 MNHNS and CDR2 SASEGT. The CDR3 has 13 residues. V was pared by 6 bases and J by 2 bases, with 3 bases of the junction left unmatched. For the CDR3, the DNA is TGTGCCAGCAGCCGGGAGGGGACCTACGAGCAGTACTTC. Its protein product is CASSREGTYEQYF.

V and J are TRBV28 and TRBJ2-1; 7 nucleotides line up with TRBD1. The CDR3 is 14 residues long. Germline lookup yields CDR1 MDHEN and CDR2 SYDVKM. V shed 2 bases and J 4 bases; nucleotides not matched to a gene: 2. CDR3 DNA sequence: TGTGCCAGCAGTTTAGTGACAGGGTACAATGAGCAGTTCTTC. Translated: CASSLVTGYNEQFF. The full variable domain, with the rest looked up from reference TRBV28 and TRBJ2-1, is DVKVTQSSRYLVKRTGEKVFLECVQDMDHENMFWYRQDPGLGLRLIYFSYDVKMKEKGDIPEGYSVSREKKERFSLILESASTNQTSMYLCASSLVTGYNEQFFGPGTRLTVL.

In this sample, this clone turned up once. The J gene is TRBJ2-5, the V gene TRBV15, with D maybe TRBD2 (5 bases). Trimming took off 0 bases at V and 7 bases at J, with 18 bases between the two ends. The CDR3 length is 16 residues. CDR1 LNHNV and CDR2 YYDKDF come from the germline V gene (reference sequence). This chain's CDR3 is CATSRDVAYNEGTQYF. The CDR3 DNA sequence: TGTGCCACCAGCAGAGATGTAGCGTATAACGAAGGGACCCAGTACTTC.

The sample holds one count of this clone. The chain links TRBV4-3 to TRBJ2-1; 8 positions agree with TRBD2. V lost 4 bases and J lost 8; bases outside the gene matches: 13. The CDR3 is made up of 16 amino acids. CDR1 LGHNA and CDR2 YSLEER come from the germline V gene. CDR3 bases: TGCGCCAGCAGCCCTCGGCCGGGGGGGCCGACACATGAGCAGTTCTTC. Translation: CASSPRPGGPTHEQFF.

This chain links TRBV19 with TRBJ2-7, with a possible D match to TRBD1 (7 bases). The length of the CDR3 is 14 residues. From germline, CDR1 is LNHDA and CDR2 SQIVND (reference sequence). V was clipped by 5 bases and J by 2 bases, with 13 bases between them. The CDR3 DNA reads as TGTGCCAGTAGTTTCGGCAGGGGGGCCTACGAGCAGTACTTC. Translating it yields CASSFGRGAYEQYF.

This sequence joins TRBV18 and TRBJ2-7; 10 bases match TRBD1. The junction had 9 bases not matched to a gene; V was cut back by 4 bases and J by 12 bases. The CDR3 is made up of 13 amino acids. Germline V gene sequence: CDR1 KGHSH, CDR2 LQKENI. The CDR3 loop is CASSLGQGKPLYF. The CDR3 DNA reads as TGTGCCAGCTCACTGGGACAGGGGAAGCCTTTGTACTTC.

This rearrangement joins TRBV5-1 to TRBJ1-4; D gene ambiguous. V dropped 0 bases and J dropped 7 bases, with 4 bases sitting between them. Germline values: CDR1 SGHRS, CDR2 YFSETQ. The CDR3 extends over 12 amino acids. The CDR3 spells CASSLAGEKLFF. CDR3 nucleotide sequence: TGCGCCAGCAGCTTGGCCGGTGAAAAACTGTTTTTT.

The chain joins TRBV7-2 to TRBJ2-1; tentatively, D is TRBD2 (7 bases). V shed 3 bases and J shed 8 bases, with 17 bases lying between them. CDR1 and CDR2 from the germline V gene are SGHTA and FQGNSA. This CDR3 comprises 15 residues. The CDR3 here is CASSLVSGGRDEQFF. DNA of the CDR3: TGTGCCAGCAGCTTGGTCTCGGGGGGCAGGGATGAGCAGTTCTTC. Supplemented by reference TRBV7-2 and TRBJ2-1, the full variable domain reads GAGVSQSPSNKVTEKGKDVELRCDPISGHTALYWYRQSLGQGLEFLIYFQGNSAPDKSGLPSDRFSAERTGGSVSTLTIQRTQQEDSAVYLCASSLVSGGRDEQFFGPGTRLTVL.

The rearrangement uses TRBV5-4 and TRBJ2-3; D may be TRBD1 (5 bases). The V and J ends lost 5 bases and 6 bases respectively, with 19 bases between them. CDR1 is SGHNT and CDR2 is YYREEE in the germline V gene (reference sequence). The CDR3 runs 15 residues. The CDR3 coding sequence is TGTGCCAGCAGGATGGGGCCGACCAACAGGGATACGCAGTATTTT. Translation: CASRMGPTNRDTQYF.

The chain links TRBV6-6 to TRBJ2-7, with 8 bases lining up with TRBD1. This CDR3 contains 14 residues. The V gene end was trimmed by 5 bases and the J gene end by 4 bases; junction bases not matched to a gene: 7. The germline CDR1 and CDR2 sequences are MNHNY and SVGAGI (reference sequence). Written as DNA, the CDR3 is TGTGCCAGCAGTATAGGACAGGGCGGTTACGAGCAGTACTTC. This gives the protein CASSIGQGGYEQYF.

CDR3 sequence (DNA): TGTGCCTGGAGTCAAACTCGAACCCTACTAGGCCCTAGCACAGATACGCAGTATTTT. It is translated as CAWSQTRTLLGPSTDTQYF. The V and J genes are TRBV30 and TRBJ2-3; weak D call: TRBD2 (5 bases). CDR1 is GTSNPN, CDR2 SVGIG, per germline (reference sequence). Trimming removed 2 bases at V and 0 bases at J, with 24 bases between. CDR3 length equals 19 residues. Complete variable domain (other parts from reference TRBV30 and TRBJ2-3): SQTIHQWPATLVQPVGSPLSLECTVEGTSNPNLYWYRQAAGRGLQLLFYSVGIGQISSEVPQNLSASRPQDRQFILSSKKLLLSDSGFYLCAWSQTRTLLGPSTDTQYFGPGTRLTVL.

This chain uses TRBV15 with TRBJ1-4; 7 bases line up with TRBD1. CDR3 length equals 15 residues. The germline V gene encodes CDR1 LNHNV and CDR2 YYDKDF (reference sequence). The trim removed 0 bases at V and 12 bases at J, leaving 10 bases unmatched. CDR3 bases: TGTGCCACCAGCAGAGATAGGGCAGGGACAGTAGAACTGTTTTTT. It translates to CATSRDRAGTVELFF. Variable domain in full (rest from reference TRBV15 and TRBJ1-4): DAMVIQNPRYQVTQFGKPVTLSCSQTLNHNVMYWYQQKSSQAPKLLFHYYDKDFNNEADTPDNFQSRRPNTSFCFLDIRSPGLGDTAMYLCATSRDRAGTVELFFGSGTQLSVL.